Shown below are 13 T cell receptor beta chains from a single sample sequenced in a study of cytomegalovirus exposure and HLA in healthy donors. The primer mix had 60 Vbeta and 13 Jbeta primers. Clones were sequenced by immunoSEQ multiplex PCR, and TCRdb holds only the in-frame ones, with some missing. The table has around 150,000 clones, 65% to 90% seen once. The sample comprised PBMCs. The source is a woman aged 18-29 years in good health and CMV-seronegative.

J is TRBJ2-7 and V is TRBV10-3; D is perhaps TRBD2 (6 bases). V was clipped by 3 bases and J by 6 bases, with 9 bases between them. Per the germline V gene, CDR1 is ENHRY and CDR2 is SYGVKD. This CDR3 spans 12 amino acids. The CDR3 DNA follows: TGTGCCATCAGTGAAGGAGGGGTCGAGCAGTACTTC. This translates into CAISEGGVEQYF.

This clone was found a few times. The chain is built from TRBV5-4 and TRBJ1-1; D gene unclear. Germline values: CDR1 SGHNT, CDR2 YYREEE (reference sequence). There are 13 residues in the CDR3. V lost 2 bases and J lost 1, with 6 bases in between. The CDR3 DNA reads TGTGCCAGCAGCTTTGGCAGGAACACTGAAGCTTTCTTT. Its protein is CASSFGRNTEAFF.

The chain recombines TRBV2 with TRBJ2-7; D might be TRBD2 (5 bases). The V gene's germline CDR1 is SNHLY and CDR2 FYNNEI. Trimming took 4 bases from V and 0 from J, leaving 10 bases between them. The CDR3 runs to 14 residues. CDR3 loop: CASSGTFLSYEQYF. In nucleotides, the CDR3 is TGTGCCAGCAGTGGGACTTTCCTCTCCTACGAGCAGTACTTC. The whole variable domain, remainder taken from reference TRBV2 and TRBJ2-7, is EPEVTQTPSHQVTQMGQEVILRCVPISNHLYFYWYRQILGQKVEFLVSFYNNEISEKSEIFDDQFSVERPDGSNFTLKIRSTKLEDSAMYFCASSGTFLSYEQYFGPGTRLTVT.

The rearrangement links TRBV18 to TRBJ1-2; the match to TRBD1 covers 7 bases. The CDR3 is made up of 13 amino acids. The V gene's germline CDR1 is KGHSH and CDR2 LQKENI. V gave up 3 bases and J gave up 7 bases; unmatched junction bases: 5. The CDR3 bases are TGTGCCAGCTCACCCGACAGGGAACGTGGCTACACCTTC. This gives the protein CASSPDRERGYTF.

The chain links TRBV19 to TRBJ2-7; TRBD1 matches 9 bases. Germline V gene sequence: CDR1 LNHDA, CDR2 SQIVND (reference sequence). V gave up 5 bases and J gave up 4 bases; unmatched junction bases: 6. The CDR3 runs to 14 residues. CDR3 sequence: CASSGTGIGYEQYF. In DNA form, the CDR3 reads TGTGCCAGTAGTGGGACAGGGATTGGGTACGAGCAGTACTTC.

The chain recombines TRBV9 with TRBJ2-7, with TRBD1 matching over 9 bases. Germline trimming cut 5 bases from V and 3 bases from J; bases unmatched to any gene: 9. CDR3 length: 15 amino acids. In germline, CDR1 is SGDLS, CDR2 YYNGEE. In DNA form, the CDR3 reads TGTGCCAGCAGTCGTAGCGGACAGGGGAGCTACGAGCAGTACTTC. Translation gives CASSRSGQGSYEQYF.

The chain employs TRBV7-3 and TRBJ2-1; 8 bases fit TRBD1. The trim removed 3 bases at V and 6 bases at J, leaving 4 bases unmatched. The CDR3 loop spans 14 amino acids. CDR1 and CDR2 from the germline V gene are SGHTA and FQGTGA. CDR3 in amino acids: CASSFRGRTNEQFF. Written as DNA, the CDR3 is TGTGCCAGCAGCTTCAGGGGGCGTACCAATGAGCAGTTCTTC. Variable domain in full (rest from reference TRBV7-3 and TRBJ2-1): GAGVSQTPSNKVTEKGKYVELRCDPISGHTALYWYRQSLGQGPEFLIYFQGTGAADDSGLPNDRFFAVRPEGSVSTLKIQRTERGDSAVYLCASSFRGRTNEQFFGPGTRLTVL.

The gene calls are TRBV7-2 and TRBJ2-5, with TRBD2 matching 8 bases. V was pared by 5 bases and J by 5 bases, with 10 bases of the junction left unmatched. The CDR3 spans 15 residues. Germline V gene sequence: CDR1 SGHTA, CDR2 FQGNSA. The DNA of the CDR3 is TGTGCCAGCAGCCGACCGGGGGGGCCGGAGGAGACCCAGTACTTC. Its translation is CASSRPGGPEETQYF.

The V gene is TRBV7-9, the J gene TRBJ2-2; 8 nucleotides align to TRBD1. This CDR3 spans 16 amino acids. The V and J ends lost 7 bases and 4 bases, in that order; junction bases with no gene match: 11. Germline CDR1 is SEHNR and CDR2 is FQNEAQ (reference sequence). Here the CDR3 DNA reads TGTGCCAGCATTCCCAAAGCCAGGGGGCCCACCGGGGAGCTGTTTTTT. Encoded protein: CASIPKARGPTGELFF.

V usage is TRBV7-2 and J usage is TRBJ2-2, with 8 bases fitting TRBD1. CDR1 and CDR2 (germline): SGHTA, FQGNSA. Trimming at V came to 3 bases and at J to 3 bases, leaving 6 bases not matched to a gene. This CDR3 comprises 16 residues. CDR3 loop: CASSFSQGAHTGELFF. CDR3 bases: TGTGCCAGCAGCTTCTCGCAGGGGGCCCACACCGGGGAGCTGTTTTTT.

The chain uses TRBV5-6 and TRBJ2-5, with D tentatively TRBD1 (5 bases). The V and J ends lost 4 bases and 2 bases respectively, with 18 bases between them. Germline V gene data show CDR1 as SGHDT and CDR2 as YYEEEE. The CDR3 covers 16 residues. The CDR3 bases are TGTGCCAGCAGCCGGATTCAGGGTCCGGTACAAGAGACCCAGTACTTC. Its translation: CASSRIQGPVQETQYF. The full variable domain, rest sourced from reference TRBV5-6 and TRBJ2-5, is DAGVTQSPTHLIKTRGQQVTLRCSPKSGHDTVSWYQQALGQGPQFIFQYYEEEERQRGNFPDRFSGHQFPNYSSELNVNALLLGDSALYLCASSRIQGPVQETQYFGPGTRLLVL.

The CDR3 sequence: CAWRGQANTEAFF. Here the CDR3 DNA reads TGTGCCTGGAGGGGACAGGCGAACACTGAAGCTTTCTTT. The rearrangement joins TRBV30 to TRBJ1-1; 8 positions match TRBD1. Germline values: CDR1 GTSNPN, CDR2 SVGIG (reference sequence). Trimming at V came to 3 bases and at J to 1 base, leaving 1 base not matched to a gene. CDR3 size: 13 residues.

The chain joins TRBV6-6 to TRBJ2-5; a weak D match, TRBD2 (6 bases). With 2 bases removed from V and 5 bases from J, the gap between germline ends came to 12 bases. This CDR3 spans 14 amino acids. Per germline, CDR1 MNHNY and CDR2 SVGAGI (reference sequence). This CDR3 reads CASSYGGKTETQYF. The DNA of the CDR3 is TGTGCCAGCAGTTACGGCGGGAAGACGGAGACCCAGTACTTC.